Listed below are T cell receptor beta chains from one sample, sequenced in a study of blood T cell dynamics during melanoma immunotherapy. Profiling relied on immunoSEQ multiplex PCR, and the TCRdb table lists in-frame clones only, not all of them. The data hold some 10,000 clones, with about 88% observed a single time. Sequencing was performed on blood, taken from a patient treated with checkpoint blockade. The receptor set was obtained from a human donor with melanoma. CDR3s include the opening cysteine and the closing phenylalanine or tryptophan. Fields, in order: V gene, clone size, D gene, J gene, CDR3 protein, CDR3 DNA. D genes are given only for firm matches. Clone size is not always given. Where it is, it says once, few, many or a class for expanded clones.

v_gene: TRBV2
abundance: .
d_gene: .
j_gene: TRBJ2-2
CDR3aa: CASSVSLRYANTGELFF
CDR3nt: TGTGCCAGCAGTGTATCCTTGCGATACGCGAACACCGGGGAGCTGTTTTTT

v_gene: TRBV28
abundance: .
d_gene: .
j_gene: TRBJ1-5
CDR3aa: CASSLWQGQQPQHF
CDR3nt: TGTGCCAGCAGTTTATGGCAGGGTCAGCAGCCCCAGCATTTT

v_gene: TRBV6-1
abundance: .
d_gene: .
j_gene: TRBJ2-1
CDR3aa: CASSEIRQIHNEQFF
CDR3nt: TGTGCCAGCAGTGAAATACGGCAGATCCACAATGAGCAGTTCTTC

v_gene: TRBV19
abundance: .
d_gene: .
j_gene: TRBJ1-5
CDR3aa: CASSISNSQPQHF
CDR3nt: TGTGCCAGTAGTATAAGTAACTCGCAGCCCCAGCATTTT

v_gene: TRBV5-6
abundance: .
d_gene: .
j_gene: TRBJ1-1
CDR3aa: CASSLGGPNTEAFF
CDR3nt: TGTGCCAGCAGCTTAGGTGGGCCGAACACTGAAGCTTTCTTT

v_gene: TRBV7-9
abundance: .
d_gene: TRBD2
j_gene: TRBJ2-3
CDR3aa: CASRRETFRDTQYF
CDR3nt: TGTGCCAGCAGGCGGGAGACTTTTCGAGATACGCAGTATTTT

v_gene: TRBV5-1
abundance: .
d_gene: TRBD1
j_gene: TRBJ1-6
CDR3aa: CASSAVGQGRNSPLHF
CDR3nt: TGCGCCAGCAGCGCGGTGGGACAGGGAAGGAATTCACCCCTCCACTTT

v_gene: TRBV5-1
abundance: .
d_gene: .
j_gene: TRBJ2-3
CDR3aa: CASSLDVPQSSDTQYF
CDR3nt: TGCGCCAGCAGCTTGGACGTGCCCCAGAGTTCCGATACGCAGTATTTT

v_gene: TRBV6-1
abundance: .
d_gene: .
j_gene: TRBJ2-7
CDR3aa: CASSSAQGNEQYF
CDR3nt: TGTGCCAGCAGTTCGGCTCAGGGCAACGAGCAGTACTTC

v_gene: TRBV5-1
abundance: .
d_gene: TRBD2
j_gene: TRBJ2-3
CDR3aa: CASSSGLAVDTQYF
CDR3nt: TGCGCCAGCAGCTCCGGACTAGCGGTAGATACGCAGTATTTT

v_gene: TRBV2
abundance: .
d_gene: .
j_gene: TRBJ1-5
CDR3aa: CASSGAASNQPQHF
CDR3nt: TGTGCCAGCAGTGGGGCAGCCAGCAATCAGCCCCAGCATTTT

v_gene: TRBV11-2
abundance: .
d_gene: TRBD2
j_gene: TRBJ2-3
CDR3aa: CASSIAGGRADTQYF
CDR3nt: TGTGCCAGCAGTATAGCGGGGGGGCGGGCAGATACGCAGTATTTT

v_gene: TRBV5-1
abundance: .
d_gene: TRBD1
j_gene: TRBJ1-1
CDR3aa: CASSLEPTGVNTEAFF
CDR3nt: TGCGCCAGCAGCTTGGAACCGACAGGGGTGAACACTGAAGCTTTCTTT

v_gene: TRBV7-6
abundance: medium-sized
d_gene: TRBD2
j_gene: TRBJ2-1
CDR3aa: CASSLLAGEFKEQFF
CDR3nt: TGTGCCAGCAGCTTACTTGCGGGAGAGTTCAAAGAGCAGTTCTTC

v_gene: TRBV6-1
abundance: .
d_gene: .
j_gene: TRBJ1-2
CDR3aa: CASSEAGWDGYTF
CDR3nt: TGTGCCAGCAGTGAAGCAGGGTGGGATGGCTACACCTTC

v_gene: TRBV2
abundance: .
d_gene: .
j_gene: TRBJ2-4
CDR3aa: CASSEQGQSKNIQYF
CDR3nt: TGTGCCAGCAGTGAACAAGGGCAGAGCAAAAACATTCAGTACTTC

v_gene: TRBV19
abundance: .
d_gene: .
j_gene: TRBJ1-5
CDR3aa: CASSNQGGNQPQHF
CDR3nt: TGTGCCAGTAGTAACCAGGGCGGGAATCAGCCCCAGCATTTT

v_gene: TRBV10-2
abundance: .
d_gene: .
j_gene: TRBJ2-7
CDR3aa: CASMHQYEQYF
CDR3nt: TGCGCCAGCATGCATCAATACGAGCAGTACTTC

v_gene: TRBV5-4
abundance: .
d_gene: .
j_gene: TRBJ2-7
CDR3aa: CASGLKERYYEQYF
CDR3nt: TGTGCCAGCGGCTTGAAAGAGCGGTACTACGAGCAGTACTTC

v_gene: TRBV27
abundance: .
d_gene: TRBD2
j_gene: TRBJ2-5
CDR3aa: CASSLRAGGRETQYF
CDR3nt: TGTGCCAGCAGTCTCCGAGCGGGAGGGAGAGAGACCCAGTACTTC

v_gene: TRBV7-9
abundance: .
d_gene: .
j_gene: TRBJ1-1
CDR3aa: CASSPTRTVNTEAFF
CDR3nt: TGTGCCAGCAGCCCCACCAGGACAGTGAACACTGAAGCTTTCTTT

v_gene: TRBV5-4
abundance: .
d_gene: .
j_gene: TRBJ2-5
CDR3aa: CASSFRGGGSKETQYF
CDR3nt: TGTGCCAGCAGCTTCAGAGGGGGAGGATCTAAGGAGACCCAGTACTTC

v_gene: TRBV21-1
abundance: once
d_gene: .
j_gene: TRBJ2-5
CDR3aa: CASTPTALTQETQYF
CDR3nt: TGTGCCAGCACTCCGACGGCCTTGACCCAAGAGACCCAGTACTTC

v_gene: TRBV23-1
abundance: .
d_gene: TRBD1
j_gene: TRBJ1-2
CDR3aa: CASSQSLPGGQGLDSNYGYTF
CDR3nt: TGCGCCAGCAGTCAAAGCCTCCCAGGGGGACAGGGGCTCGATTCTAACTATGGCTACACCTTC

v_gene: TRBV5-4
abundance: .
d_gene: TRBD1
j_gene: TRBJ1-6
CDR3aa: CASSAGTARNSPLHF
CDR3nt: TGTGCCAGCAGCGCCGGGACAGCGAGAAATTCACCCCTCCACTTT

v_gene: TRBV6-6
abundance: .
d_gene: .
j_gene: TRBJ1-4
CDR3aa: CASSPQINEKLFF
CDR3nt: TGTGCCAGCAGTCCTCAAATTAATGAAAAACTGTTTTTT

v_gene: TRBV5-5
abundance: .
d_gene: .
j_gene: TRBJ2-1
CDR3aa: CASSRSAGTPNEQFF
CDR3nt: TGTGCCAGCAGCCGATCCGCCGGGACTCCAAATGAGCAGTTCTTC

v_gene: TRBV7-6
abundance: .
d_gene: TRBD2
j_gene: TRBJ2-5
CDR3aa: CASRESGGHQETQYF
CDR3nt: TGTGCCAGCAGAGAAAGCGGGGGGCACCAAGAGACCCAGTACTTC

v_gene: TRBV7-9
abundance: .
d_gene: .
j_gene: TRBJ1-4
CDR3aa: CASSLTSGTLAGDEKLFF
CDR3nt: TGTGCCAGCAGCTTAACGTCGGGCACTTTAGCGGGCGATGAAAAACTGTTTTTT

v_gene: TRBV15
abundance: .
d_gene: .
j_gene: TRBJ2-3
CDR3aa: CATSPSFTDTQYF
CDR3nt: TGTGCCACCAGTCCTAGCTTCACAGATACGCAGTATTTT

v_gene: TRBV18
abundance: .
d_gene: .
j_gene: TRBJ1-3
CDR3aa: CASSLRQSHSGNTIYF
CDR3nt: TGTGCCAGCTCCCTTCGGCAGAGCCACTCTGGAAACACCATATATTTT

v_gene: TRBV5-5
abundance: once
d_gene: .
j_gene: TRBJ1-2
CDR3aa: CASSLANYGYTF
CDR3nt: TGTGCCAGCAGCTTGGCCAATTATGGGTACACCTTC

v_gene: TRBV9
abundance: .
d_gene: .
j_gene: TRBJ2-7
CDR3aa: CASSKSPPHEQYF
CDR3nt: TGTGCCAGCAGCAAATCACCCCCCCACGAGCAGTACTTC

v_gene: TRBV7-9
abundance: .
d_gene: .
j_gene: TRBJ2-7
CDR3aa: CASSPHSYEQYF
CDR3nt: TGTGCCAGCAGCCCCCACTCCTACGAGCAGTACTTC

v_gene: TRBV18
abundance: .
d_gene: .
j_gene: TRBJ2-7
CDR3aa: CASSPKGLDYEQYF
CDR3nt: TGTGCCAGCTCACCTAAAGGGCTCGACTACGAGCAGTACTTC

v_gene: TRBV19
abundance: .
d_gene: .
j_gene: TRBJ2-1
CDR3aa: CASSIGWQSYNEQFF
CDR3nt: TGTGCCAGTAGTATCGGGTGGCAGTCCTACAATGAGCAGTTCTTC

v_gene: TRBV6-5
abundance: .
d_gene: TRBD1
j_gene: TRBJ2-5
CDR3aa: CASSRNRGQETQYF
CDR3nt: TGTGCCAGCAGTCGGAACAGGGGCCAAGAGACCCAGTACTTC

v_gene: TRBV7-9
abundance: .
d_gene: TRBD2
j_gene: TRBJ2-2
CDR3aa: CASSWTSGNTGELFF
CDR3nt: TGTGCCAGCAGCTGGACTAGCGGGAACACCGGGGAGCTGTTTTTT